This is a list of T cell receptor beta chains from one sample in a study of beta chain features in type 1 diabetes. Repertoires were generated with immunoSEQ multiplex PCR, while TCRdb's copy carries only in-frame clones and drops some. Of some 290,000 clones in the sample, around 22% are singletons; the top ten hold around 0.013%. Sequencing input: naive CD4+ T cells from blood. The receptors come from a woman aged 25 to 39 with type 1 diabetes. Both conserved end residues are part of each CDR3. A D gene is named only where the DNA matches it firmly.

d_call | j_call | v_call | cdr3_aa
- | TRBJ2-7 | TRBV7-8 | CASSFALSYEQYF
TRBD1 | TRBJ1-3 | TRBV5-1 | CASSLGQGALGNTIYF
- | TRBJ1-1 | TRBV5-5 | CASSLSRDTEAFF
TRBD1 | TRBJ2-7 | TRBV4-1 | CASSQEGTGPYEQYF
TRBD1 | TRBJ2-2 | TRBV5-1 | CASSLGQGYTGELFF
TRBD2 | TRBJ2-3 | TRBV29-1 | CSVARLAGPSTDTQYF
- | TRBJ2-1 | TRBV5-1 | CASSPPGTNYNEQFF
- | TRBJ2-7 | TRBV5-1 | CASSLGVRGTYEQYF
- | TRBJ1-1 | TRBV4-2 | CASSHVRVGIGTEAFF
TRBD2 | TRBJ2-1 | TRBV9 | CASSEKGLAGSYNEQFF
TRBD2 | TRBJ2-4 | TRBV7-8 | CASSGTLAGVAKNIQYF
- | TRBJ1-1 | TRBV18 | CASSPQQTTMEPEAFF
TRBD2 | TRBJ2-1 | TRBV4-2 | CASSQAGLAGYNEQFF
- | TRBJ2-1 | TRBV30 | CAWSTQPTSFSYNEQFF
TRBD2 | TRBJ2-7 | TRBV4-2 | CASSQGLAGGPGEQYF
- | TRBJ2-5 | TRBV28 | CASSLPHREETQYF
- | TRBJ1-2 | TRBV5-4 | CASRSTGLGYTF
- | TRBJ2-3 | TRBV18 | CASSPMAVTTDTQYF
- | TRBJ1-1 | TRBV11-2 | CASSFSWARAFF